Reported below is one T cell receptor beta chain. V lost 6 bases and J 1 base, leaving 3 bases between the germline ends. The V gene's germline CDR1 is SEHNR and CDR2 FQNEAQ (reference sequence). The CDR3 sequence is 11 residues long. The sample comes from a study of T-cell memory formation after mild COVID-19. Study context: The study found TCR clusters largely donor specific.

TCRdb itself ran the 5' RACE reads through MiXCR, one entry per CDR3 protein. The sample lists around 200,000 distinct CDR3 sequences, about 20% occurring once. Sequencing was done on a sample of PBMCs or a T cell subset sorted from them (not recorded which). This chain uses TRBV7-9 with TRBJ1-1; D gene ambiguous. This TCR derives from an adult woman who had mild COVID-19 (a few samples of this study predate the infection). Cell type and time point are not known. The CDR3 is CASRQNTEAFF. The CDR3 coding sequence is TGTGCCAGCAGACAGAACACTGAAGCTTTCTTT.